The clone carrying this T cell receptor (beta chain) was observed many times. TCR beta CDR3 regions were amplified from RNA transcripts. When the TCR CDR3 underwent first-round RT-PCR, the HTBI primer set was used. Each CDR3 protein gets one entry after TCRdb re-called the multiplex PCR reads with MiXCR. The data hold a few hundred thousand distinct CDR3 sequences, with more than 15% observed a single time. The CDR3 runs 13 residues. Trimming stripped 1 base from V and 4 bases from J, with 8 bases between. CDR1 is SEHNR and CDR2 is FQNEAQ in the germline V gene (reference sequence). This sample is drawn from a study of T cells in Graves' hyperthyroidism and ophthalmopathy.

The chain joins TRBV7-9 to TRBJ2-7; a weak D match, TRBD2 (5 bases). This TCR was sampled from a woman in her 40s with Graves' ophthalmopathy. Sequences were obtained from blood. The CDR3 DNA reads TGTGCCAGCAGCTTAGGGGGAGAGTACGAGCAGTACTTC. Translated: CASSLGGEYEQYF.